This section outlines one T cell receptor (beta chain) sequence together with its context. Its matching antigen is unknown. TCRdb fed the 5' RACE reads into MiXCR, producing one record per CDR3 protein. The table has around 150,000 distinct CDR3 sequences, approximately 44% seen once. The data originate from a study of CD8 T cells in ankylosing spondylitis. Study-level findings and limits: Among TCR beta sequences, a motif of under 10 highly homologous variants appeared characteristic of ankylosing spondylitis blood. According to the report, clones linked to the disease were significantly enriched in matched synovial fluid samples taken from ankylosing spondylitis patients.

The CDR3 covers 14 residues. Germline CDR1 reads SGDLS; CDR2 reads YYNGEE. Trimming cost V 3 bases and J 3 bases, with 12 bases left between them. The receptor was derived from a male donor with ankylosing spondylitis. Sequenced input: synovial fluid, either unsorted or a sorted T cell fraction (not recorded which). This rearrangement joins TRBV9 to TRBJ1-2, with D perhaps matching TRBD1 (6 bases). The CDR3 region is CASSETGFHYGYTF. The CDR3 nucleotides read TGTGCCAGCAGCGAAACAGGGTTCCACTATGGCTACACCTTC.